One and the same sample provided the 26 T cell receptor beta chains below, sequenced in a study of T cells in Graves' hyperthyroidism and ophthalmopathy. Amplification of TCR beta CDR3 regions used RNA as the template. HTBI primers were used for first-round RT-PCR of the TCR CDR3. In TCRdb, the multiplex PCR reads were re-called with MiXCR into one record per CDR3 protein. The data hold roughly 380,000 distinct CDR3 sequences, with around an eighth observed a single time. Sequencing input: blood. The source is a man aged 25 to 45 with Graves' hyperthyroidism that later progressed to Graves' ophthalmopathy.

The chain links TRBV7-9 to TRBJ2-3; D is ambiguous. The CDR3 is 19 residues long. From germline, CDR1 is SEHNR and CDR2 FQNEAQ (reference sequence). The V end lost 1 base, the J end lost 4 bases, and 24 bases lay between the germline ends. The CDR3 nucleotides are TGTGCCAGCAGCTTAGTTCGAGGTCGTGTACACCTGGGCCCAGATACGCAGTATTTT. Translated: CASSLVRGRVHLGPDTQYF.

This clonotype was counted at least ten times. The gene calls are TRBV28 and TRBJ2-5, with TRBD2 matching 8 bases. V dropped 3 bases and J dropped 2; count of bases not matched to a gene: 5. Germline V gene lookup returns CDR1 MDHEN and CDR2 SYDVKM. CDR3 length: 15 residues. The DNA for the CDR3 is TGTGCCAGCAGTTTTGACGGGGGGGTACAAGAGACCCAGTACTTC. Translating it yields CASSFDGGVQETQYF.

V and J are TRBV9 and TRBJ1-3; D remains ambiguous. The germline V gene has CDR1 SGDLS and CDR2 YYNGEE. The length of the CDR3 is 11 residues. V lost 4 bases and J 4 bases, leaving 3 bases between the germline ends. CDR3 loop: CASSKGNTIYF. CDR3 DNA: TGTGCCAGCAGCAAAGGAAACACCATATATTTT.

This clonotype was counted many times. This chain connects TRBV5-1 to TRBJ2-7; D is possibly TRBD1 (6 bases). The germline V gene encodes CDR1 SGHRS and CDR2 YFSETQ. The CDR3 has 13 amino acids. V shed 5 bases and J shed 0 bases, with 9 bases lying between them. Written as DNA, the CDR3 is TGCGCCAGCAGAGGGGACAACTCCTACGAGCAGTACTTC. Translated, it gives CASRGDNSYEQYF.

The table lists this clonotype with many counts. V and J are TRBV7-8 and TRBJ2-7, with D tentatively TRBD2 (6 bases). Germline CDR1 and CDR2: SGHVS and FQNEAQ. Trimming pared 5 bases from V and 1 base from J, leaving 21 bases between. The CDR3 has 17 amino acids. The CDR3, as DNA: TGTGCCAGCAGCGGACTCAAGGGACCCGCGGGGTCCTACGAGCAGTACTTC. This codes for CASSGLKGPAGSYEQYF.

This clonotype was found many times. The V and J genes are TRBV3-1 and TRBJ2-3, with D possibly being TRBD1 or TRBD2 (5 bases each). The CDR3 sequence is 15 residues long. V shed 2 bases and J shed 0 bases, with 9 bases lying between them. The V gene's germline CDR1 is LGHDT and CDR2 YNNKEL (reference sequence). CDR3 loop: CASSQPGRSTDTQYF. CDR3 sequence (DNA): TGTGCCAGCAGCCAACCGGGACGGAGCACAGATACGCAGTATTTT.

This clonotype was seen ten or more times. The V and J genes are TRBV12-3 or TRBV12-4 and TRBJ2-4; D might be TRBD1 (5 bases). V shed 4 bases and J shed 6 bases, with 13 bases lying between them. This CDR3 comprises 14 residues. The CDR3 spells CASSSPGQINIQYF. The CDR3, as DNA: TGTGCCAGCAGTTCCCCAGGGCAGATAAACATTCAGTACTTC.

CDR3 nucleotides: TGTGCCAGCAGCCCAAGGTCAGCGGGGGTAAACAATGAGCAGTTCTTC. Encoded protein: CASSPRSAGVNNEQFF. V usage is TRBV7-9 and J usage is TRBJ2-1, with 8 positions matching TRBD2. V gave up 5 bases and J gave up 5 bases; unmatched junction bases: 11. Germline V gene lookup returns CDR1 SEHNR and CDR2 FQNEAQ (reference sequence). This CDR3 is built from 16 residues.

The chain employs TRBV7-3 and TRBJ1-2, with TRBD1 as a possible D gene (6 bases). The CDR3 runs 12 residues. V gave up 4 bases and J gave up 7 bases, with 10 bases separating them. Germline V lookup: CDR1 SGHTA, CDR2 FQGTGA. CDR3 residues: CASSSSGAGYTF. Here the CDR3 DNA reads TGTGCCAGCAGCTCCTCAGGGGCTGGCTACACCTTC. Full variable domain (remainder filled in from reference TRBV7-3 and TRBJ1-2): GAGVSQTPSNKVTEKGKYVELRCDPISGHTALYWYRQSLGQGPEFLIYFQGTGAADDSGLPNDRFFAVRPEGSVSTLKIQRTERGDSAVYLCASSSSGAGYTFGSGTRLTVV.

This clonotype was observed many times. A junction boundary mismatches the germline segment, possibly from a read error. This chain links TRBV7-7 with TRBJ2-1; TRBD1 agrees at 8 bases. The germline V gene encodes CDR1 SSHAT and CDR2 FNYEAQ (reference sequence). CDR3 size: 13 residues. The CDR3: CASSYRTGSEQFF. The CDR3 nucleotides read TGTGCTAGCAGCTATCGGACAGGGAGTGAGCAGTTCTTC. The full variable domain, its missing parts supplied by reference TRBV7-7 and TRBJ2-1, is GAGVSQSPRYKVTKRGQDVTLRCDPISSHATLYWYQQALGQGPEFLTYFNYEAQPDKSGLPSDRFSAERPEGSISTLTIQRTEQRDSAMYRCASSYRTGSEQFFGPGTRLTVL.

This clonotype was observed many times. The V and J genes are TRBV12-3 or TRBV12-4 and TRBJ2-5; D might be TRBD1 (5 bases). The V gene lost 5 bases and the J gene lost 0 bases, with 13 bases spanning the gap. The CDR3 runs 15 residues. The DNA of the CDR3 is TGTGCCAGCAGTCCACTGTTGACAGACCAAGAGACCCAGTACTTC. Amino acid sequence: CASSPLLTDQETQYF.

The V and J genes are TRBV6-1 and TRBJ2-3, with 13 positions matching TRBD2. Per the germline V gene, CDR1 is MNHNS and CDR2 is SASEGT. This CDR3 contains 19 residues. V shed 6 bases, J shed 1 base, and the junction held 13 bases outside the gene matches. Here the CDR3 reads CASRWGSTSGGAGTDTQYF. The CDR3 DNA sequence: TGTGCCAGCAGGTGGGGCAGCACTAGCGGGGGGGCCGGCACAGATACGCAGTATTTT.

This clonotype came up a few times. J is TRBJ2-7 and V is TRBV7-6; 8 bases match TRBD2. Germline V gene lookup returns CDR1 SGHVS and CDR2 FNYEAQ. This CDR3 has 19 residues. Unmatched junction bases numbered 25, after V lost 5 bases and J lost 7 bases. CDR3 DNA sequence: TGTGCCAGCAGCGGACCCATCCTACGCCGGGGGGGCGGCTGGCAGGAGCAGTACTTC. Residues: CASSGPILRRGGGWQEQYF.

The chain carries TRBV20-1 and TRBJ1-4; D not certain. Between the trimmed V and J ends, which lost 3 bases and 4 bases, there was a span of 9 bases. The CDR3 is 13 amino acids. Per the germline V gene, CDR1 is DFQATT and CDR2 is SNEGSKA (reference sequence). For the CDR3, the DNA is TGCAGTGCTAGCGGAAGAATTAATGAAAAACTGTTTTTT. This gives the protein CSASGRINEKLFF.

This clonotype was detected ten times or more. The V and J genes are TRBV20-1 and TRBJ2-7; D is perhaps TRBD2 (5 bases). The V end was cut by 6 bases, the J end by 7 bases, with 19 bases between. The germline gives CDR1 DFQATT, CDR2 SNEGSKA (reference sequence). This CDR3 spans 13 amino acids. The CDR3 is CSALGPTTGEQYF. CDR3 nucleotide sequence: TGCAGTGCCCTAGGACCAACCACGGGGGAGCAGTACTTC.

The rearrangement joins TRBV30 to TRBJ2-3, with 8 bases fitting TRBD2. The J segment lost 3 bases and the V segment lost 2 bases, leaving 10 bases of the junction unmatched. CDR3 size: 16 residues. In germline, CDR1 is GTSNPN, CDR2 SVGIG (reference sequence). CDR3 nucleotides: TGTGCCTGGAGTCGGGGGGCGGGGGGCCAGACAGATACGCAGTATTTT. Translating it yields CAWSRGAGGQTDTQYF.

The genes are TRBV9 and TRBJ2-3; TRBD2 matches at 9 bases. CDR1 is SGDLS, CDR2 YYNGEE, per germline. V dropped 4 bases and J dropped 4; count of bases not matched to a gene: 7. The CDR3 is 15 residues long. The CDR3 is CASSLGTSISDTQYF. In nucleotides, the CDR3 is TGTGCCAGCAGCCTCGGGACTAGCATATCAGATACGCAGTATTTT.

Ten or more counts support this clonotype. The V call is TRBV7-2, the J call TRBJ1-1, with D uncertain. The CDR3 totals 12 residues. CDR1 is SGHTA, CDR2 FQGNSA, per germline. Trimming took 5 bases from V and 4 from J, leaving 8 bases between them. CDR3 loop: CASSRIGTEAFF. The CDR3 DNA follows: TGTGCCAGCAGCCGAATTGGCACTGAAGCTTTCTTT. Full variable domain (missing parts from reference TRBV7-2 and TRBJ1-1): GAGVSQSPSNKVTEKGKDVELRCDPISGHTALYWYRQSLGQGLEFLIYFQGNSAPDKSGLPSDRFSAERTGGSVSTLTIQRTQQEDSAVYLCASSRIGTEAFFGQGTRLTVV.

The chain couples TRBV29-1 to TRBJ1-1; D not resolved. The germline V gene encodes CDR1 SQVTM and CDR2 ANQGSEA. The CDR3 length is 11 residues. The germline V and J ends were trimmed by 3 bases and 1 base, with 3 bases remaining between them. CDR3 sequence (DNA): TGCAGCGTTGATAAGAACACTGAAGCTTTCTTT. Protein: CSVDKNTEAFF.

This clonotype was detected many times. The rearrangement joins TRBV10-3 to TRBJ2-5; weak D call: TRBD2 (6 bases). Germline V CDR1 and CDR2: ENHRY, SYGVKD. Trimming cost V 8 bases and J 3 bases, with 13 bases left between them. This CDR3 region has 13 residues. The CDR3 spells CAIAGTGEETQYF. The DNA for the CDR3 is TGTGCCATCGCCGGGACTGGAGAAGAGACCCAGTACTTC.

This clonotype was picked up a small number of times. This chain uses TRBV19 with TRBJ1-1; D unresolved. The germline CDR1 and CDR2 sequences are LNHDA and SQIVND (reference sequence). Trimming stripped 1 base from V and 2 bases from J, with 8 bases between. The CDR3 is made up of 14 amino acids. CDR3 in DNA: TGTGCCAGTAGTATAGGGCAGTCCAACACTGAAGCTTTCTTT. This codes for CASSIGQSNTEAFF.

There are many counts of this clonotype. The chain uses TRBV28 and TRBJ1-3; no definite D call. The CDR3 is made up of 12 amino acids. V dropped 9 bases and J dropped 3 bases, with 9 bases sitting between them. Germline CDR1 reads MDHEN; CDR2 reads SYDVKM. CDR3 sequence reads: CASWEDGNTIYF. CDR3 coding DNA: TGTGCCAGTTGGGAGGATGGAAACACCATATATTTT.

Ten or more counts support this clonotype. The chain couples TRBV6-1 to TRBJ1-5; TRBD1 agrees at 10 bases. Germline CDR1 and CDR2: MNHNS and SASEGT. The CDR3 is 14 residues long. The V gene end was trimmed by 4 bases and the J gene end by 12 bases; junction bases not matched to a gene: 9. The CDR3 DNA sequence: TGTGCCAGCAGTGCCACGACAGGGGGCGAGGGCCAGCATTTT. Residues: CASSATTGGEGQHF.

This clonotype has just one count. Since a much larger clone is just one base distant, this may be a read error. The CDR3 sequence: CASSRDRGRDAQYF. CDR3 DNA: TGTGCCAGCAGTAGGGACAGGGGGAGAGATGCGCAGTATTTT. The genes are TRBV28 and TRBJ2-3; 11 bases are a match to TRBD1. This CDR3 has 14 amino acids. Germline V lookup: CDR1 MDHEN, CDR2 SYDVKM.

The chain links TRBV4-1 to TRBJ2-3, with TRBD1 matching over 7 bases. Germline values: CDR1 MGHRA, CDR2 YSYEKL. V was clipped by 4 bases and J by 2 bases; unmatched bases: 6. CDR3 length: 15 residues. The chain's CDR3 is CASSRDRAPTDTQYF. The CDR3 region has the DNA TGCGCCAGCAGCCGCGACAGGGCCCCCACAGATACGCAGTATTTT.

This clonotype was counted many times. The chain carries TRBV13 and TRBJ2-5; D unclear. CDR3 length: 13 residues. Trimming pared 3 bases from V and 4 bases from J, leaving 9 bases between. Germline CDR1 PRHDT, CDR2 FYEKMQ (reference sequence). The CDR3 sequence: CASSFFDRETQYF. The DNA of the CDR3 is TGTGCCAGCAGCTTTTTTGATCGAGAGACCCAGTACTTC.